This TCR beta chain was captured by sequencing in a study of blood T cell repertoires in COVID-19. Across the study: Spain, Italy and the United States supplied samples that represented acute and convalescent COVID-19.

Looked up from germline, CDR1 is SGHRS and CDR2 is YFSETQ. CDR3 size: 15 residues. The germline V and J ends were trimmed by 6 bases and 1 base, with 15 bases remaining between them. In the original analysis: Using reference gene primer amplification, nucleated cell counts were estimated. TCRdb's table, derived via immunoSEQ multiplex PCR, lists solely in-frame clones and lacks some. The V and J calls and the clone size are those of that table, but D and trimming were determined from the DNA. The sample includes 200,000 to 250,000 clones, about 86% of them seen just once. The chain joins TRBV5-1 to TRBJ2-3; D unclear. The sample comprised peripheral blood. This clonotype was sampled from a woman in her twenties or thirties who had recovered from COVID-19. The DNA of the CDR3 is TGCGCCAGCACCCCTGGGCAGGCAGGCACAGATACGCAGTATTTT. This encodes CASTPGQAGTDTQYF. The entire variable domain, with the rest obtained from reference TRBV5-1 and TRBJ2-3, is as follows: KAGVTQTPRYLIKTRGQQVTLSCSPISGHRSVSWYQQTPGQGLQFLFEYFSETQRNKGNFPGRFSGRQFSNSRSEMNVSTLELGDSALYLCASTPGQAGTDTQYFGPGTRLTVL.